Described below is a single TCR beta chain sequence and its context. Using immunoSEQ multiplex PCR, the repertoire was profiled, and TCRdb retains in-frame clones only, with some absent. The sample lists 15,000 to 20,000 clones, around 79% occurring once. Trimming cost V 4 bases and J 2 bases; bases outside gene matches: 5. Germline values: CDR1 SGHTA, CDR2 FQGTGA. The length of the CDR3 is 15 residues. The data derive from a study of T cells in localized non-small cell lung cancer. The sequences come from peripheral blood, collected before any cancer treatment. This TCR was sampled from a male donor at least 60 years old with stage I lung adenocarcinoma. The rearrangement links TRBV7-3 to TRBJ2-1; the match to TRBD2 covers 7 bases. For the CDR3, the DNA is TGTGCCAGCAGCTCAAGACTAGCCCCCTACAATGAGCAGTTCTTC. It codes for CASSSRLAPYNEQFF.